A selection of T cell receptor beta chains follows, all from one sample in a study of control samples from healthy donors and cancer patients. Here immunoSEQ multiplex PCR was the method, and the copy in TCRdb shows in-frame clones only, minus some. The sample consists of over 150,000 clones, around 90% of them appearing once. Sequencing was performed on blood. The receptors were sampled from a man in his thirties or forties in good health. The CDR3 runs from the conserved cysteine through the conserved F or W. Fields, in order: D gene, J gene, clone size, V gene, CDR3 protein, CDR3 DNA. A D gene is named only where the DNA matches it firmly. Clone size appears in some rows only: once, few, many, or a class for an expanded clone.

D: .
J: TRBJ2-3
size: .
V: TRBV6-1
CDR3: CASSEMGDTQYF
DNA: TGTGCCAGCAGTGAAATGGGAGATACGCAGTATTTT

D: TRBD1
J: TRBJ1-5
size: .
V: TRBV6-6
CDR3: CASRLGQFSAQPQHF
DNA: TGTGCCAGCAGACTGGGACAGTTTTCCGCTCAGCCCCAGCATTTT

D: .
J: TRBJ2-1
size: .
V: TRBV2
CDR3: CASSEGGLARINEQFF
DNA: TGTGCCAGCAGTGAAGGTGGGCTAGCGAGAATCAATGAGCAGTTCTTC

D: TRBD2
J: TRBJ2-3
size: few
V: TRBV5-1
CDR3: CASSPSGTSTDTQYF
DNA: TGCGCCAGCAGCCCTAGCGGAACCTCCACAGATACGCAGTATTTT

D: TRBD2
J: TRBJ2-1
size: .
V: TRBV4-1
CDR3: CASSQFLTGTSGYNEQFF
DNA: TGCGCCAGCAGCCAATTCTTAACCGGGACTAGCGGATACAATGAGCAGTTCTTC

D: TRBD1
J: TRBJ2-5
size: .
V: TRBV3-1/TRBV3-2
CDR3: CASLNQGAKTQYF
DNA: TGTGCCAGCCTCAACCAGGGGGCGAAGACCCAGTACTTC

D: .
J: TRBJ1-1
size: .
V: TRBV13
CDR3: CASSFRQGRNTEAFF
DNA: TGTGCCAGCAGCTTTCGGCAGGGCAGGAACACTGAAGCTTTCTTT

D: .
J: TRBJ1-3
size: .
V: TRBV5-1
CDR3: CASSNRDKRSGNTIYF
DNA: TGCGCCAGCAGCAACCGGGACAAACGCTCTGGAAACACCATATATTTT

D: .
J: TRBJ1-2
size: .
V: TRBV7-2
CDR3: CASSPQTGDNYGYTF
DNA: TGTGCCAGCAGCCCGCAGACAGGCGATAACTATGGCTACACCTTC

D: .
J: TRBJ1-1
size: once
V: TRBV5-1
CDR3: CASSSTFGRTEAFF
DNA: TGCGCCAGCAGCTCGACTTTTGGGCGCACTGAAGCTTTCTTT

D: TRBD2
J: TRBJ2-2
size: .
V: TRBV10-1
CDR3: CASRSGGDTGELFF
DNA: TGCGCCAGCAGAAGCGGGGGGGACACCGGGGAGCTGTTTTTT

D: .
J: TRBJ2-3
size: .
V: TRBV5-5
CDR3: CASSLELSALTDTQYF
DNA: TGTGCCAGCAGCTTGGAACTATCTGCCCTCACAGATACGCAGTATTTT

D: .
J: TRBJ1-1
size: .
V: TRBV5-4
CDR3: CASSLQARGTEAFF
DNA: TGTGCCAGCAGCTTACAGGCCCGCGGCACTGAAGCTTTCTTT

D: .
J: TRBJ1-6
size: once
V: TRBV4-1
CDR3: CASSQDSLNSPLHF
DNA: TGCGCCAGCAGCCAAGACAGTTTGAATTCACCCCTCCACTTT

D: .
J: TRBJ1-4
size: once
V: TRBV7-3
CDR3: CASSGSSSGAREKLFF
DNA: TGTGCCAGCAGCGGATCCTCTAGTGGGGCTCGGGAAAAACTGTTTTTT

D: .
J: TRBJ2-2
size: .
V: TRBV11-2
CDR3: CASSTPSWRIPAGELFF
DNA: TGTGCCAGCAGCACACCCTCCTGGAGGATCCCCGCCGGGGAGCTGTTTTTT

D: .
J: TRBJ2-1
size: .
V: TRBV15
CDR3: CATSRDLWGTISYNEQFF
DNA: TGTGCCACCAGCAGAGATCTATGGGGCACGATCTCCTACAATGAGCAGTTCTTC

D: TRBD2
J: TRBJ2-7
size: once
V: TRBV24-1
CDR3: CATSDGRTSDEQYF
DNA: TGTGCCACCAGTGATGGCCGAACTAGCGACGAGCAGTACTTC

D: .
J: TRBJ2-7
size: .
V: TRBV24-1
CDR3: CATSDSPGLEQYF
DNA: TGTGCCACCAGTGATTCCCCCGGCTTGGAGCAGTACTTC

D: TRBD2
J: TRBJ2-1
size: .
V: TRBV7-8
CDR3: CASSLVTGTSGRGNEQFF
DNA: TGTGCCAGCAGCTTAGTCACCGGGACTAGCGGGAGAGGCAATGAGCAGTTCTTC

D: TRBD1
J: TRBJ2-1
size: .
V: TRBV30
CDR3: CAWGPGGQGNEQFF
DNA: TGTGCCTGGGGGCCAGGGGGCCAAGGAAATGAGCAGTTCTTC

D: .
J: TRBJ1-5
size: .
V: TRBV19
CDR3: CASSGTKNQPQHF
DNA: TGTGCCAGTAGTGGGACCAAAAATCAGCCCCAGCATTTT

D: TRBD1
J: TRBJ2-3
size: .
V: TRBV4-3
CDR3: CASSQDMGQGAVFADTQYF
DNA: TGCGCCAGCAGCCAAGATATGGGACAGGGGGCGGTTTTTGCAGATACGCAGTATTTT

D: .
J: TRBJ1-1
size: many
V: TRBV12-3/TRBV12-4
CDR3: CASSFEVNTEAFF
DNA: TGTGCCAGCAGTTTCGAAGTGAACACTGAAGCTTTCTTT

D: .
J: TRBJ2-6
size: .
V: TRBV6-1
CDR3: CASSDGTNSGANVLTF
DNA: TGTGCCAGCAGTGATGGGACAAACTCTGGGGCCAACGTCCTGACTTTC

D: .
J: TRBJ1-5
size: .
V: TRBV4-2
CDR3: CASSQEIEGGISGNQPQHF
DNA: TGTGCCAGCAGCCAAGAGATTGAGGGGGGAATAAGTGGCAATCAGCCCCAGCATTTT

D: .
J: TRBJ2-3
size: .
V: TRBV10-2
CDR3: CASKEGVNTDTQYF
DNA: TGCGCCAGCAAGGAGGGAGTAAACACAGATACGCAGTATTTT

D: .
J: TRBJ1-3
size: .
V: TRBV5-1
CDR3: CARSPGGGDSGNTIYF
DNA: TGCGCCCGCAGCCCGGGTGGGGGGGACTCTGGAAACACCATATATTTT

D: TRBD1
J: TRBJ2-3
size: .
V: TRBV7-6
CDR3: CASSIGTVSTDTQYF
DNA: TGTGCCAGCAGCATAGGGACAGTAAGCACAGATACGCAGTATTTT

D: TRBD1
J: TRBJ1-5
size: .
V: TRBV6-2/TRBV6-3
CDR3: CASSPGTAYSNQPQHF
DNA: TGTGCCAGCAGCCCTGGGACAGCATATAGCAATCAGCCCCAGCATTTT

D: .
J: TRBJ1-2
size: .
V: TRBV7-2
CDR3: CASSLPPGSRRGYTF
DNA: TGTGCCAGCAGCTTACCCCCAGGGTCGAGGAGGGGCTACACCTTC

D: .
J: TRBJ2-3
size: .
V: TRBV7-9
CDR3: CASRQTVQSTDTQYF
DNA: TGTGCCAGCAGACAGACGGTCCAAAGCACAGATACGCAGTATTTT

D: .
J: TRBJ2-2
size: .
V: TRBV5-1
CDR3: CASSLPGRAGELFF
DNA: TGCGCCAGCAGCTTACCTGGACGTGCCGGGGAGCTGTTTTTT

D: .
J: TRBJ2-1
size: .
V: TRBV5-1
CDR3: CASSLGRGEYNEQFF
DNA: TGCGCCAGCAGCTTGGGTCGCGGGGAGTACAATGAGCAGTTCTTC

D: .
J: TRBJ1-2
size: .
V: TRBV29-1
CDR3: CSVEVGGSGMHGYTF
DNA: TGCAGCGTTGAAGTTGGAGGGTCGGGTATGCATGGCTACACCTTC

D: .
J: TRBJ2-3
size: .
V: TRBV5-1
CDR3: CASGPPEGGTQYF
DNA: TGCGCCAGCGGTCCACCCGAGGGTGGCACGCAGTATTTT

D: .
J: TRBJ1-6
size: few
V: TRBV19
CDR3: CASSSDYNSPLHF
DNA: TGTGCCAGTAGCAGTGATTATAATTCACCCCTCCACTTT

D: .
J: TRBJ2-5
size: .
V: TRBV6-5
CDR3: CASRTDIKETQYF
DNA: TGTGCCAGCAGGACGGACATTAAAGAGACCCAGTACTTC

D: .
J: TRBJ1-3
size: .
V: TRBV30
CDR3: CAWATGSGNTIYF
DNA: TGTGCCTGGGCTACAGGCTCTGGAAACACCATATATTTT

D: TRBD2
J: TRBJ2-5
size: once
V: TRBV19
CDR3: CASSTPGGKETQYF
DNA: TGTGCCAGTAGTACCCCGGGAGGTAAAGAGACCCAGTACTTC

D: TRBD2
J: TRBJ2-7
size: .
V: TRBV6-1
CDR3: CASSDLAGNAYEQYF
DNA: TGTGCCAGCAGTGACCTAGCGGGAAACGCTTACGAGCAGTACTTC

D: .
J: TRBJ2-2
size: .
V: TRBV19
CDR3: CASSIRTFNTGELFF
DNA: TGTGCCAGTAGCATCAGGACTTTCAACACCGGGGAGCTGTTTTTT

D: TRBD1
J: TRBJ1-6
size: .
V: TRBV2
CDR3: CASKKTGDYNSPLHF
DNA: TGTGCCAGCAAAAAAACAGGGGATTATAATTCACCCCTCCACTTT

D: TRBD1
J: TRBJ1-4
size: .
V: TRBV19
CDR3: CASSENGQGGEKLFF
DNA: TGTGCCAGTAGTGAAAATGGACAGGGGGGCGAAAAACTGTTTTTT

D: TRBD2
J: TRBJ2-7
size: once
V: TRBV6-5
CDR3: CASSYSGGNYEQYF
DNA: TGTGCCAGCAGTTACTCGGGGGGGAACTACGAGCAGTACTTC

D: .
J: TRBJ1-4
size: .
V: TRBV2
CDR3: CASSDTGRGNEKLFF
DNA: TGTGCCAGCAGTGATACAGGTCGCGGTAATGAAAAACTGTTTTTT

D: TRBD2
J: TRBJ2-7
size: .
V: TRBV20-1
CDR3: CSASLFASGGLTYEQYF
DNA: TGCAGTGCTAGTTTGTTTGCTAGCGGGGGCCTGACCTACGAGCAGTACTTC

D: TRBD1
J: TRBJ2-7
size: .
V: TRBV6-2/TRBV6-3
CDR3: CASSYSTGVPGYEQYF
DNA: TGTGCCAGCAGTTACTCGACAGGGGTACCAGGCTACGAGCAGTACTTC

D: TRBD1
J: TRBJ1-2
size: .
V: TRBV6-5
CDR3: CASIHRQGYNYGYTF
DNA: TGTGCCAGCATCCACAGACAGGGCTATAACTATGGCTACACCTTC

D: TRBD1
J: TRBJ1-1
size: .
V: TRBV30
CDR3: CAWSPTQTGGYTEAFF
DNA: TGTGCCTGGAGTCCCACCCAGACAGGGGGCTACACTGAAGCTTTCTTT

D: .
J: TRBJ2-5
size: .
V: TRBV9
CDR3: CASSMDGYQETQYF
DNA: TGTGCCAGCAGCATGGACGGGTACCAAGAGACCCAGTACTTC

D: .
J: TRBJ1-3
size: .
V: TRBV9
CDR3: CASSVVKDASSGNTIYF
DNA: TGTGCCAGCAGCGTAGTAAAGGACGCCAGCTCTGGAAACACCATATATTTT